Reported below is one T cell receptor beta chain. Authors' processing steps: Amplified reference gene primers provided the basis for estimating nucleated cell counts. Clones were sequenced by immunoSEQ multiplex PCR, and TCRdb holds only the in-frame ones, with some missing. V, J and clone size were drawn from that table, and D and trimming were deduced from the DNA. The sample records 90,000 to 150,000 clones, around 82% being singletons. This entry is derived from a study of blood T cell repertoires in COVID-19. Across the whole study: Spain, Italy and the United States supplied samples that represented acute and convalescent COVID-19. Sources were T cells, B-cell-depleted T cells, or PBMCs; the material itself was cDNA or gDNA.

J was trimmed by 0 bases and V by 4 bases; bases with no gene match: 16. Germline V CDR1 and CDR2: SGHRS, YFSETQ. The CDR3 extends over 19 amino acids. This clonotype was obtained from a human donor in a cohort sampled during active COVID-19. The material sequenced was peripheral blood. This chain connects TRBV5-1 to TRBJ2-5; 9 bases line up with TRBD2. Here the CDR3 reads CASSLDPQAGGGYQETQYF. As DNA, the CDR3 is TGCGCCAGCAGCCTGGATCCCCAAGCGGGGGGCGGTTACCAAGAGACCCAGTACTTC.